The clone carrying this TCR beta chain was picked up many times. Amplified TCR beta CDR3 regions derived from RNA transcripts. TCR CDR3 regions were first amplified by RT-PCR with HTBI primers. TCRdb reanalysed the multiplex PCR reads using MiXCR and keeps one entry per CDR3 protein. The profile shows some 300,000 distinct CDR3 sequences, about 14% of them singletons. The data derive from a study of T cells in Graves' hyperthyroidism and ophthalmopathy. Germline V lookup: CDR1 SGDLS, CDR2 YYNGEE. The CDR3 contains 16 residues. The V gene end was trimmed by 4 bases and the J gene end by 5 bases; junction bases not matched to a gene: 10.

The sequencing input was blood. This clonotype was obtained from a woman aged 30 to 39 with Graves' hyperthyroidism that later progressed to Graves' ophthalmopathy. The V call is TRBV9, the J call TRBJ2-1, with 9 bases aligning to TRBD2. The CDR3 DNA reads as TGTGCCAGCAGCTTTGACGCGGGAGGGAAGGACAATGAGCAGTTCTTC. Its translation is CASSFDAGGKDNEQFF.